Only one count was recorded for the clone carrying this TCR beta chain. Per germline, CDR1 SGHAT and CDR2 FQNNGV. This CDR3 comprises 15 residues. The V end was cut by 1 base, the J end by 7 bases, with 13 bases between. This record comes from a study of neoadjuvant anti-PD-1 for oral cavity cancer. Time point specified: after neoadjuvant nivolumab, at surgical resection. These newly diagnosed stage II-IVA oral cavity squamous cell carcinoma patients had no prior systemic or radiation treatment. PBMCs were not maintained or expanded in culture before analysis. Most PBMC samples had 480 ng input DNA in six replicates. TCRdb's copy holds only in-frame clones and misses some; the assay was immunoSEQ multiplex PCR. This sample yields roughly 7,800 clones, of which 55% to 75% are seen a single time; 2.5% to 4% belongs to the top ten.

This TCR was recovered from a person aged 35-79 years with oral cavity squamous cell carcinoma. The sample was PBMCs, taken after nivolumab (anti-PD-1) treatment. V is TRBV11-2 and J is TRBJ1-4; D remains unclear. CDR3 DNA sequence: TGTGCCAGCAGCTTAGCGGTGACACGAGTTGAAAAACTGTTTTTT. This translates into CASSLAVTRVEKLFF.